Presented here are 21 T cell receptor beta chains from one specimen sequenced in a study of graft-versus-host responses after intestinal transplantation (dated by TCRdb to 2020 to 2022). For these receptors, no antigen is known. What this sample's time point label stands for: cells obtained before transplantation from donor or recipient. The library was produced with the immunoSEQ multiplex PCR assay. This immuneACCESS table, as held by TCRdb, lists in-frame sequences with V and J called but not all clones. Of the missing ones, under half trace to an unresolved V gene in checked studies; the others have no known cause. This sample gives tens of thousands of clones in total; around 89% of them show up just once. The leading ten clones occupy 0.5% to 0.7% of the sample. The sequencing here drew on unstimulated CD4+ T cells sorted from spleen or lymph node cells, taken before transplant. These receptors came from a human donor who was the organ donor for an intestinal transplant.

This rearrangement joins TRBV18 to TRBJ2-2; weak D call: TRBD2 (5 bases). The germline CDR1 and CDR2 sequences are KGHSH and LQKENI. Trimming took 11 bases from V and 6 from J, leaving 16 bases between them. CDR3 length equals 13 residues. This CDR3 reads CAGSSEWAGELFF. The CDR3 DNA is TGTGCCGGAAGTAGCGAGTGGGCCGGGGAGCTGTTTTTT.

The rearrangement uses TRBV6-1 and TRBJ1-1; TRBD1 is a possible D gene (6 bases). The CDR3 is made up of 15 amino acids. Germline CDR1 reads MNHNS; CDR2 reads SASEGT. Trimming cost V 0 bases and J 5 bases, with 13 bases left between them. Written as DNA, the CDR3 is TGTGCCAGCAGTGAAGCGGCAGGGGAGGGGACTGAAGCTTTCTTT. It encodes CASSEAAGEGTEAFF.

This clone occurred once. The chain carries TRBV27 and TRBJ2-7, with TRBD1 matching 7 bases. V dropped 2 bases and J dropped 4; count of bases not matched to a gene: 5. The germline V gene encodes CDR1 MNHEY and CDR2 SMNVEV (reference sequence). This CDR3 has 14 amino acids. This CDR3 reads CASSLGTVLYEQYF. CDR3 sequence (DNA): TGTGCCAGCAGTTTAGGGACAGTGCTATACGAGCAGTACTTC.

V usage is TRBV5-1 and J usage is TRBJ2-7; 11 bases are shared with TRBD2. CDR3 length: 16 residues. Germline CDR1 and CDR2: SGHRS and YFSETQ. J lost 5 bases, V lost 0 bases, and 7 bases had no gene match. This CDR3 is CASSLGASGRTHEQYF. In DNA, the CDR3 is TGCGCCAGCAGCTTGGGAGCTAGCGGGAGGACCCACGAGCAGTACTTC.

In its sample, this clone was seen once. V usage is TRBV11-2 and J usage is TRBJ2-3; 11 nucleotides align to TRBD1. Germline lookup yields CDR1 SGHAT and CDR2 FQNNGV. The CDR3 is 17 residues long. V lost 4 bases to trimming and J lost 1 base; unmatched junction nucleotides: 7. CDR3 DNA: TGTGCCAGCAGCTCCGGTCTGGGACAGGGGGGCACAGATACGCAGTATTTT. Protein product: CASSSGLGQGGTDTQYF.

CDR3 DNA sequence: TGTGCCAGCAGGCTTAACAACCAAGAGACCCAGTACTTC. It translates to CASRLNNQETQYF. The chain has TRBV25-1 and TRBJ2-5; D is uncertain. Trimming took off 6 bases at V and 0 bases at J, with 8 bases between the two ends. This CDR3 is 13 amino acids long. CDR1 and CDR2 (germline): MGHDK, SYGVNS.

The rearrangement joins TRBV7-9 to TRBJ1-1, with 7 bases identical to TRBD1. Germline assignment: CDR1 SEHNR and CDR2 FQNEAQ (reference sequence). The CDR3 has 14 amino acids. Trimming cost V 5 bases and J 0 bases; bases outside gene matches: 3. Written as DNA, the CDR3 is TGTGCCAGCAGCCGACAGGGAATGAACACTGAAGCTTTCTTT. It translates to CASSRQGMNTEAFF.

CDR3 residues: CAWSDRASSGNTIYF. DNA of the CDR3: TGTGCCTGGAGCGACAGGGCGAGCTCTGGAAACACCATATATTTT. The V gene is TRBV30, the J gene TRBJ1-3; 7 positions agree with TRBD1. J was trimmed by 0 bases and V by 3 bases; bases with no gene match: 5. The CDR3 sequence is 15 residues long. The V gene's germline CDR1 is GTSNPN and CDR2 SVGIG (reference sequence).

The chain couples TRBV5-1 to TRBJ2-7; possibly TRBD1 for D (5 bases). The V and J ends lost 0 bases and 4 bases respectively, with 14 bases between them. Germline-derived CDR1 and CDR2 are SGHRS and YFSETQ. There are 15 residues in the CDR3. The CDR3 here is CASSLAWQGRYEQYF. The CDR3 DNA reads TGCGCCAGCAGCTTGGCCTGGCAGGGAAGGTACGAGCAGTACTTC.

This clone was picked up a small number of times. In DNA, the CDR3 is TGTGCCAGCAGCTTGGGGACTAGCGGCTCTCAAGAGACCCAGTACTTC. Amino acid sequence: CASSLGTSGSQETQYF. The chain has TRBV5-4 and TRBJ2-5; 10 nucleotides align to TRBD2. The CDR3 extends over 16 amino acids. Trimming cost V 0 bases and J 2 bases; bases outside gene matches: 4. The germline gives CDR1 SGHNT, CDR2 YYREEE (reference sequence).

This clone was seen only once. The CDR3, as DNA: TGTGCCAGCAGCCGGCAAGGCGGGAGGGCCTACGAGCAGTACTTC. Protein: CASSRQGGRAYEQYF. The chain couples TRBV2 to TRBJ2-7; TRBD2 matches at 9 bases. The CDR3 extends over 15 amino acids. J was trimmed by 2 bases and V by 6 bases; bases with no gene match: 8. Germline values: CDR1 SNHLY, CDR2 FYNNEI.

The chain uses TRBV5-1 and TRBJ2-3; D possibly corresponds to TRBD1 (6 bases). Trimming pared 5 bases from V and 2 bases from J, leaving 15 bases between. This CDR3 is built from 15 residues. Germline V gene sequence: CDR1 SGHRS, CDR2 YFSETQ. CDR3 loop: CASRATGQITDTQYF. The CDR3 DNA reads TGCGCCAGCAGGGCAACAGGGCAGATCACAGATACGCAGTATTTT.

This chain links TRBV30 with TRBJ2-7, with 7 bases matching TRBD1. This CDR3 contains 17 residues. Germline V lookup: CDR1 GTSNPN, CDR2 SVGIG (reference sequence). Trimming took 1 base from V and 3 from J; bases not matched to a gene: 15. The DNA of the CDR3 is TGTGCCTGGAGTGGGGGCTCGAGGGGGCGCGGGTACTACGAGCAGTACTTC. This encodes CAWSGGSRGRGYYEQYF.

The chain employs TRBV28 and TRBJ1-2; TRBD1 matches 7 bases. CDR1 is MDHEN and CDR2 is SYDVKM in the germline V gene. J gave up 4 bases and V 6 bases, and 5 bases lay outside the gene matches. The length of the CDR3 is 13 residues. The CDR3 DNA reads as TGTGCCAGCAGAACTGGGACAGTCTATGGCTACACCTTC. This codes for CASRTGTVYGYTF.

This clone was seen only a few times. This chain uses TRBV6-5 with TRBJ1-2; TRBD1 matches 10 bases. This CDR3 region has 15 residues. The germline V gene has CDR1 MNHEY and CDR2 SVGAGI. V gave up 6 bases and J gave up 4 bases; unmatched junction bases: 8. The CDR3 DNA sequence: TGTGCCAGCAGGGCAGACAGGGGGCGCATCTATGGCTACACCTTC. Translation gives CASRADRGRIYGYTF.

V is TRBV29-1 and J is TRBJ2-2, with 7 bases fitting TRBD2. The CDR3 has 19 residues. The J segment lost 0 bases and the V segment lost 0 bases, leaving 13 bases of the junction unmatched. In germline, CDR1 is SQVTM, CDR2 ANQGSEA. The DNA of the CDR3 is TGCAGCGTTGAAGATCCGCCTAGCGGCATACGGGCGAACACCGGGGAGCTGTTTTTT. This translates into CSVEDPPSGIRANTGELFF.

The gene calls are TRBV5-4 and TRBJ2-2, with 7 bases aligning to TRBD1. The CDR3 covers 15 residues. The V gene's germline CDR1 is SGHNT and CDR2 YYREEE (reference sequence). With V trimmed by 4 bases and J by 3 bases, 6 bases remained unmatched. The CDR3 spells CASSIRQGDTGELFF. The CDR3 region has the DNA TGTGCCAGCAGCATACGACAGGGCGACACCGGGGAGCTGTTTTTT.

This clone was recorded only once. This chain joins TRBV7-3 and TRBJ1-2; TRBD1 might be the D (5 bases). Between the trimmed V and J ends, which lost 2 bases and 0 bases, there was a span of 10 bases. The germline CDR1 and CDR2 sequences are SGHTA and FQGTGA. The CDR3 loop spans 15 amino acids. The DNA of the CDR3 is TGTGCCAGCAGCTTAGCGGGGGGAGCTAACTATGGCTACACCTTC. Protein: CASSLAGGANYGYTF.

J is TRBJ1-1 and V is TRBV11-3, with D tentatively TRBD1 (5 bases). This CDR3 has 16 residues. The V end lost 6 bases, the J end lost 1 base, and 18 bases lay between the germline ends. Germline CDR1 SGHNT, CDR2 YENEEA. DNA of the CDR3: TGTGCCAGCAGTCCCGGGACTAACACGAAGAACACTGAAGCTTTCTTT. It is translated as CASSPGTNTKNTEAFF.

This chain joins TRBV28 and TRBJ1-1; the D gene is possibly TRBD1 (5 bases). The CDR3 is made up of 12 amino acids. Trimming took off 8 bases at V and 10 bases at J, with 17 bases between the two ends. Germline values: CDR1 MDHEN, CDR2 SYDVKM. CDR3 residues: CASETAGFRAFF. The CDR3 coding sequence is TGTGCCAGCGAAACCGCAGGGTTTCGAGCTTTCTTT.

The chain recombines TRBV13 with TRBJ2-7, with D tentatively TRBD1 (5 bases). There are 14 residues in the CDR3. Germline-derived CDR1 and CDR2 are PRHDT and FYEKMQ (reference sequence). V shed 5 bases and J shed 3 bases, with 14 bases lying between them. The CDR3 loop reads CASSPTRDSYEQYF. The CDR3 coding sequence is TGTGCCAGCAGCCCGACCCGTGACAGCTACGAGCAGTACTTC.